This T cell receptor beta chain emerged from a study of T cell repertoires in cytomegalovirus infection. This clonotype was counted between two and nine times. V was shortened by 3 bases and J by 5 bases, with 8 bases between the two germline ends. CDR1 and CDR2 from the germline V gene are LNHDA and SQIVND (reference sequence). The CDR3 has 14 residues. TCRdb independently ran MiXCR on the reads; one entry per CDR3 protein. Altogether 350,000 to 550,000 distinct CDR3 sequences are present, approximately 31% being singletons, with the ten largest covering roughly 13%. Sequencing was carried out using PBMCs. The source of this sequence is a human donor in good health (CMV status not recorded). Some clones in this sample may be carry-over from other donors' samples. The gene calls are TRBV19 and TRBJ1-6; D remains unclear. CDR3 coding DNA: TGTGCCAGTAGTATCTCGGGCGATAATTCACCCCTCCACTTT. This codes for CASSISGDNSPLHF.